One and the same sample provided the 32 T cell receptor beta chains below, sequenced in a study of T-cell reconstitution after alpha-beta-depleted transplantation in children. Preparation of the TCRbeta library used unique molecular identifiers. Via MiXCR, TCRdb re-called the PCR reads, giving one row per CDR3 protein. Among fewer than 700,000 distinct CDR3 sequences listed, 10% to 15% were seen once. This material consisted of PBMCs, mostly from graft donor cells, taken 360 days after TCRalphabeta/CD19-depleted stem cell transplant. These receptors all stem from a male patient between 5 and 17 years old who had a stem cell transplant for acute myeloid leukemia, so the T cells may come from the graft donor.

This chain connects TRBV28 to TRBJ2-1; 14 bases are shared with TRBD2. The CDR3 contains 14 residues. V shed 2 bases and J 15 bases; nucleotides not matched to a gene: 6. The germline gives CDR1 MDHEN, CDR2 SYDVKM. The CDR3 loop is CASSLGGLAGVWFF. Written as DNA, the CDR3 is TGTGCCAGCAGTTTAGGGGGACTAGCGGGAGTATGGTTCTTC.

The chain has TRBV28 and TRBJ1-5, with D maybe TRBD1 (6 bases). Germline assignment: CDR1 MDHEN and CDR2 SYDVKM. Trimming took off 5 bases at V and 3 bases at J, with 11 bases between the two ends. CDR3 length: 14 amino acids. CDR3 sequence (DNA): TGTGCCAGCAGTACCGACAGGAACAATCAGCCCCAGCATTTT. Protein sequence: CASSTDRNNQPQHF.

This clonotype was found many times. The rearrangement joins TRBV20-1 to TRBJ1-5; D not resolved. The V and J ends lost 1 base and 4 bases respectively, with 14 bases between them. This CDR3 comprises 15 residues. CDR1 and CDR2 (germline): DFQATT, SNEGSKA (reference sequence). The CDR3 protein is CSARGGLGHNQPQHF. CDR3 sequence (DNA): TGCAGTGCTAGAGGGGGTTTGGGCCATAATCAGCCCCAGCATTTT.

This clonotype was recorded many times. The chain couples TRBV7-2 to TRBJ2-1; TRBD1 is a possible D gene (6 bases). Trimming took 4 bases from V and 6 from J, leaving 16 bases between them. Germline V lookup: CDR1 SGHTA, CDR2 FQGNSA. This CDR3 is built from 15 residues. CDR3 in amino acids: CASSSDSYWANEQFF. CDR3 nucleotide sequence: TGTGCCAGCAGCTCGGACAGTTATTGGGCCAATGAGCAGTTCTTC.

Here the CDR3 DNA reads TGTGCCAGCAGCGTTGCGGGACCCCACGGGGATACGCAGTATTTT. Translating gives CASSVAGPHGDTQYF. The chain is built from TRBV9 and TRBJ2-3; a weak D match, TRBD2 (6 bases). Germline V gene lookup returns CDR1 SGDLS and CDR2 YYNGEE. The CDR3 spans 15 residues. Trimming pared 2 bases from V and 6 bases from J, leaving 16 bases between. The full variable domain, in which reference TRBV9 and TRBJ2-3 provide the parts outside the CDR3, is DSGVTQTPKHLITATGQRVTLRCSPRSGDLSVYWYQQSLDQGLQFLIQYYNGEERAKGNILERFSAQQFPDLHSELNLSSLELGDSALYFCASSVAGPHGDTQYFGPGTRLTVL.

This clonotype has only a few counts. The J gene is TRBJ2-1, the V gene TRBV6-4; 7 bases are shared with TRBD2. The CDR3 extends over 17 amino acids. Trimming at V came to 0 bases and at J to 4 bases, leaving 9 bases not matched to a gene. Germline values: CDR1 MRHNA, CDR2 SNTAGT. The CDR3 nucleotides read TGTGCCAGCAGTGACTCCCCCCTGGCGGGAGTTTACAATGAGCAGTTCTTC. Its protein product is CASSDSPLAGVYNEQFF.

The CDR3 DNA sequence: TGTGCCAGCAGCTTAAGGCTAGCGCATGCGAACACCGGGGAGCTGTTTTTT. This translates into CASSLRLAHANTGELFF. The chain carries TRBV7-7 and TRBJ2-2; weak D call: TRBD2 (6 bases). Germline V lookup: CDR1 SSHAT, CDR2 FNYEAQ (reference sequence). This CDR3 has 17 amino acids. The germline V and J ends were trimmed by 2 bases and 0 bases, with 13 bases remaining between them.

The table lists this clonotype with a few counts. The CDR3: CASSQAIRWRDSDPYEQYF. CDR3 sequence (DNA): TGTGCCAGCAGCCAAGCGATTCGGTGGAGGGACTCAGACCCCTACGAGCAGTACTTC. V is TRBV4-2 and J is TRBJ2-7; D perhaps matches TRBD2 (6 bases). Germline loops: CDR1 LGHNA, CDR2 YNFKEQ. Trimming pared 1 base from V and 2 bases from J, leaving 24 bases between. CDR3 length: 19 residues.

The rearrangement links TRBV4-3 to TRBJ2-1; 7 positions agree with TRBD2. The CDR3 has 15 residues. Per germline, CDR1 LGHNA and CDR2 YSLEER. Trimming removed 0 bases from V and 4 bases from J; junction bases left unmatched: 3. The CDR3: CASSQEAGVYNEQFF. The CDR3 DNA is TGCGCCAGCAGCCAAGAGGCGGGAGTTTACAATGAGCAGTTCTTC.

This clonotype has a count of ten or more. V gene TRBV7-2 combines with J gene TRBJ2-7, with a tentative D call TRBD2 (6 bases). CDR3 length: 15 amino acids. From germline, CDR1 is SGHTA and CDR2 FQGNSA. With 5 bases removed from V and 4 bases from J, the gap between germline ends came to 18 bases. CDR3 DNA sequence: TGTGCCAGCAGCATCTCCGGGGGTCCTGTGTACGAGCAGTACTTC. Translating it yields CASSISGGPVYEQYF.

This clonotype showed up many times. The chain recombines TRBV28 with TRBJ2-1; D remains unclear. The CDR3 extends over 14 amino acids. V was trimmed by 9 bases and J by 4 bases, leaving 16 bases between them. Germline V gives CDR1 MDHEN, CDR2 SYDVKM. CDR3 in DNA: TGTGCCAGTCGGGCCCCGCTAGTTTACAATGAGCAGTTCTTC. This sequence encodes CASRAPLVYNEQFF.

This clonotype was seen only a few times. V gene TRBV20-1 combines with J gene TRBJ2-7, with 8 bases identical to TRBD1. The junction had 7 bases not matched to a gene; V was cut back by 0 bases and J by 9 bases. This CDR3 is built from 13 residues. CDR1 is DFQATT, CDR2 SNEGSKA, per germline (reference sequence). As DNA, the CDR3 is TGCAGTGCTAGAGATGGGACAGGCCAAGGGCAGTACTTC. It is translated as CSARDGTGQGQYF.

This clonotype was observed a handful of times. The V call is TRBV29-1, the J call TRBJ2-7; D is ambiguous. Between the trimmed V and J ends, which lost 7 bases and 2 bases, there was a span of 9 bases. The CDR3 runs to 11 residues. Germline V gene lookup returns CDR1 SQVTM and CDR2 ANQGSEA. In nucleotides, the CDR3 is TGCAGCGGCGGAGACGCCTACGAGCAGTACTTC. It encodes CSGGDAYEQYF.

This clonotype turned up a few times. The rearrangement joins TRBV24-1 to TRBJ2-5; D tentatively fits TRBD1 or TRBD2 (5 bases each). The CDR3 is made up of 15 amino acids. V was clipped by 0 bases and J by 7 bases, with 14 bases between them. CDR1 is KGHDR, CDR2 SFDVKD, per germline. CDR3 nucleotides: TGTGCCACCAGTGATTTGGGGCCGGGGCGGGTGACCCAGTACTTC. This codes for CATSDLGPGRVTQYF.

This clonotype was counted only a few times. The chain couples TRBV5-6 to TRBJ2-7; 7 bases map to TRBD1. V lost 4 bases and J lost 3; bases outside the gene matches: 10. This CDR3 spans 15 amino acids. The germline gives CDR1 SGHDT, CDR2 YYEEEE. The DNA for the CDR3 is TGTGCCAGCAGCCGGTTCCGGGACAGCCTCTACGAGCAGTACTTC. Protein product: CASSRFRDSLYEQYF.

The CDR3 region has the DNA TGTGCCAGCAGCTTAGAGGTTAGGCGGTCGGACGAGCAGTACTTC. Translating gives CASSLEVRRSDEQYF. The chain combines TRBV7-2 with TRBJ2-7; D is ambiguous. V lost 1 base and J lost 5, with 15 bases in between. Looked up from germline, CDR1 is SGHTA and CDR2 is FQGNSA. The CDR3 totals 15 residues.

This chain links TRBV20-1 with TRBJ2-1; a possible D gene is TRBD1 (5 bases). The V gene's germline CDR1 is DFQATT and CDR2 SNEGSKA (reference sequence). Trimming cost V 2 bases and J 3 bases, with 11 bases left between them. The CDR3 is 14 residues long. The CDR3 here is CSARSQVGYNEQFF. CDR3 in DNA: TGCAGTGCTAGATCACAGGTGGGCTACAATGAGCAGTTCTTC.

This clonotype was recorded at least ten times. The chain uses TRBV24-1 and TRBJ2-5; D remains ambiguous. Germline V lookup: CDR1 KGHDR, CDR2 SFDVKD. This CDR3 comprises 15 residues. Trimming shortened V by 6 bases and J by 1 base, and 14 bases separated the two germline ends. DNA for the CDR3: TGTGCCACCAGTATTCGGAATGGGGTCCAAGAGACCCAGTACTTC. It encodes CATSIRNGVQETQYF.

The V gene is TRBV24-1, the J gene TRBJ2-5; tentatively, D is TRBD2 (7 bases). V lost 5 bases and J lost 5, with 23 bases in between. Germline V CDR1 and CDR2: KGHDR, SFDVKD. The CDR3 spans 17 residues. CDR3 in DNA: TGTGCCACCAGTGGGGGGGGGAGCAGATCTCAGGGGGAGACCCAGTACTTC. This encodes CATSGGGSRSQGETQYF.

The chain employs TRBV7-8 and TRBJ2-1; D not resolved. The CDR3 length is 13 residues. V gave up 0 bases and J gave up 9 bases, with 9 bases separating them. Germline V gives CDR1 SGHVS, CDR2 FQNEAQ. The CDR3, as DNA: TGTGCCAGCAGCTTAGCGTTGACGGGTGAGCAGTTCTTC. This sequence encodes CASSLALTGEQFF.

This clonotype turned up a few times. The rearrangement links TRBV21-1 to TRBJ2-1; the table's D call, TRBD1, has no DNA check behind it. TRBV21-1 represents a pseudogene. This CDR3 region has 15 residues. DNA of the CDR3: TGTGCCACCCCAGCCCCCCTCAACAGCAGTTCTGAGCAGTTCTTC. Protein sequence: CATPAPLNSSSEQFF.

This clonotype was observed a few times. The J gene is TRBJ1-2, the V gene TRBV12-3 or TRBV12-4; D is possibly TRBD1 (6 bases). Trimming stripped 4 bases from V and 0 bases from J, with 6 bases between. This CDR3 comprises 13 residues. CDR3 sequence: CASSWTANYGYTF. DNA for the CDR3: TGTGCCAGCAGTTGGACAGCTAACTATGGCTACACCTTC.

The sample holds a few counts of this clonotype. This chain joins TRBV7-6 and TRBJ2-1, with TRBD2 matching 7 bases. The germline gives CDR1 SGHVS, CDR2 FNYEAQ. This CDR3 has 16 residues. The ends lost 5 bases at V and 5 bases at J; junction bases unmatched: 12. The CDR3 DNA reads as TGTGCCAGCAGCGTTGGACTAGGAGGAGGGGACAATGAGCAGTTCTTC. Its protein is CASSVGLGGGDNEQFF.

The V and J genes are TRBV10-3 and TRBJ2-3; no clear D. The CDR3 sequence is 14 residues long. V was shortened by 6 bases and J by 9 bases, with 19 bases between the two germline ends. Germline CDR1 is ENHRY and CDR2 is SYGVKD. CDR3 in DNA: TGTGCCATCAGCCTCGATGTTTCCTACGGGACGCAGTATTTT. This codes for CAISLDVSYGTQYF.

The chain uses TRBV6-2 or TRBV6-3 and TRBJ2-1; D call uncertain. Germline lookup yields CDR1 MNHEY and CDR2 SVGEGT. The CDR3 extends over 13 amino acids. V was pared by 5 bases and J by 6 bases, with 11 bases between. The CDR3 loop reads CASSRLSVNEQFF. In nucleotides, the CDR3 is TGTGCCAGCAGTCGATTGAGTGTCAATGAGCAGTTCTTC.

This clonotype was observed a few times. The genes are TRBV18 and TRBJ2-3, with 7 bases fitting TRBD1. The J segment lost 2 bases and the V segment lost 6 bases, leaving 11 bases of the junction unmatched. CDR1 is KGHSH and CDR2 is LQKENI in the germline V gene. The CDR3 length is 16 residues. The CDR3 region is CASSPPTGSNTDTQYF. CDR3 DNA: TGTGCCAGCTCCCCCCCGACAGGGAGCAACACAGATACGCAGTATTTT.

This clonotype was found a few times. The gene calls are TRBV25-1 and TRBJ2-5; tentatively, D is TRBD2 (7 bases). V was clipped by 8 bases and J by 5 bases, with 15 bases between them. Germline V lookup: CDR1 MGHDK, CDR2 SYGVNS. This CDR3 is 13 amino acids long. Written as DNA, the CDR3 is TGTGCCAGCCGAAGTAAGGGGGGGGAGACCCAGTACTTC. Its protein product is CASRSKGGETQYF.

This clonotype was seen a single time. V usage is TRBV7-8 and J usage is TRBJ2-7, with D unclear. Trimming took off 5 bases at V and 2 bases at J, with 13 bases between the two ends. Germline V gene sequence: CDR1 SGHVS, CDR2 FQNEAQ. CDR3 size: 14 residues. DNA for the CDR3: TGTGCCAGCAGCCTAAGGACGGCTACCTACGAGCAGTACTTC. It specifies CASSLRTATYEQYF.

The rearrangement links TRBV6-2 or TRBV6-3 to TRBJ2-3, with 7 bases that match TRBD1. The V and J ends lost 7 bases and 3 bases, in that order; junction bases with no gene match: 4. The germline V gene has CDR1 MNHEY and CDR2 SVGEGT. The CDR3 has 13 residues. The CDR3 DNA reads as TGTGCCAGCATCAAACAGGGGACAGATACGCAGTATTTT. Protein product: CASIKQGTDTQYF.

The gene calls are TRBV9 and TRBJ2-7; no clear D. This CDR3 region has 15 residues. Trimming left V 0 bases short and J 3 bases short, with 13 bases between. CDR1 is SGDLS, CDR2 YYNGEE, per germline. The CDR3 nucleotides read TGTGCCAGCAGCGTAGCCCGGGCGGAGATCTACGAGCAGTACTTC. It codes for CASSVARAEIYEQYF. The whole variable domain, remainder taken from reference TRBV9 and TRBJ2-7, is DSGVTQTPKHLITATGQRVTLRCSPRSGDLSVYWYQQSLDQGLQFLIQYYNGEERAKGNILERFSAQQFPDLHSELNLSSLELGDSALYFCASSVARAEIYEQYFGPGTRLTVT.

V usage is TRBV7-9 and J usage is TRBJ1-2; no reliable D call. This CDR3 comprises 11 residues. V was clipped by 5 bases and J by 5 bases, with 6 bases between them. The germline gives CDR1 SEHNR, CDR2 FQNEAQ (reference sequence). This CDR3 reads CASSSMYGYTF. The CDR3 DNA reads TGTGCCAGCAGCAGTATGTATGGCTACACCTTC.

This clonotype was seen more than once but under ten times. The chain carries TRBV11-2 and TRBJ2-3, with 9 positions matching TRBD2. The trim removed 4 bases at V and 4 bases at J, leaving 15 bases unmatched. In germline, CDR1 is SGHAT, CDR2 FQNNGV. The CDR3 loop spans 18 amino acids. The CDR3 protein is CASSSPVSGLARPDTQYF. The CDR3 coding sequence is TGTGCCAGCAGCTCCCCCGTCTCGGGACTAGCAAGGCCAGATACGCAGTATTTT.